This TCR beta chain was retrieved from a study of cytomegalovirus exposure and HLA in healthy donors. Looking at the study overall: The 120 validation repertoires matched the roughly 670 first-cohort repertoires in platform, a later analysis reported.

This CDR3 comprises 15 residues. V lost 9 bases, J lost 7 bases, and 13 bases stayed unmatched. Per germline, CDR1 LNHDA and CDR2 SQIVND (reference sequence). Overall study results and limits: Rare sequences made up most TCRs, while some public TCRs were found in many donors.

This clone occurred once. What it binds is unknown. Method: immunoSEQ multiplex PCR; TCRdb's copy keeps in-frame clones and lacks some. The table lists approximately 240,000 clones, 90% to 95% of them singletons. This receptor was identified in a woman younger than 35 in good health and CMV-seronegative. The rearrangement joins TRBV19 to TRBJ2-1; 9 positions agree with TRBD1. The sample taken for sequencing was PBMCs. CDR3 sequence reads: CASTHLGTGPNEQFF. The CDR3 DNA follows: TGTGCCAGCACTCATCTAGGGACAGGGCCTAATGAGCAGTTCTTC. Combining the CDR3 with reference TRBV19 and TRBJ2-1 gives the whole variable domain DGGITQSPKYLFRKEGQNVTLSCEQNLNHDAMYWYRQDPGQGLRLIYYSQIVNDFQKGDIAEGYSVSREKKESFPLTVTSAQKNPTAFYLCASTHLGTGPNEQFFGPGTRLTVL.